The entry that follows covers one T cell receptor beta chain sequence. The target antigen is unknown. The entry originates in a study of cytomegalovirus exposure and HLA in healthy donors. The donors were members of the validation cohort comprising over a hundred subjects, separate from the approximately 700-subject first cohort. The method was immunoSEQ multiplex PCR; TCRdb's version includes in-frame clones alone and lacks a portion of them. The data show 200,000 to 250,000 clones, around 87% seen once. Findings and limits, study-wide: First-cohort TCR clusters tended to co-occur in the 90 to 150 validation repertoires, a later analysis found. Researchers reported that a few CMV-associated chains were confirmed in vitro as CMV antigen-specific. Cytomegalovirus-associated status was assigned to roughly 160 TCR beta chains.

The clonotype was recovered from a woman aged 18 to 35 in good health and CMV-seropositive. The source material was PBMCs.

CDR3 sequence reads: CASSTTGITEAFF. The CDR3 DNA is TGTGCCAGCAGCACCACAGGGATCACTGAAGCTTTCTTT. The J gene is TRBJ1-1, the V gene TRBV9, with D maybe TRBD1 (6 bases). Germline V gene lookup returns CDR1 SGDLS and CDR2 YYNGEE. This CDR3 spans 13 amino acids. V was cut by 4 bases and J by 4 bases, with 11 bases left in between.